The present T cell receptor (beta chain) was sequenced within a study of T cells after yellow fever vaccination. General study findings and limits: Researchers cautioned that FACS-sorted repertoires could harbor abundant clonotypes contaminating from the bulk population. In post-booster samples, most primary-vaccination clones reappeared (96% CD4, about 90% CD8).

5'RACE template switching added a universal primer site and UMIs to TCR cDNA. TCRdb redid the calling of the 5' RACE reads with MiXCR, one entry per CDR3 protein. The table lists some 390,000 distinct CDR3 sequences, 18% of them singletons. This clonotype has just a few counts. Antigen specificity is unknown. The sequences come from PBMCs, collected before the yellow fever booster vaccination. The clonotype comes from a man between 18 and 35 years old who received the YFV17D yellow fever vaccine.

CDR3: CSAPLAGVGEQFF. The DNA of the CDR3 is TGCAGTGCGCCTCTAGCGGGGGTCGGGGAGCAGTTCTTC. This chain joins TRBV20-1 and TRBJ2-1, with 10 bases that match TRBD2. Trimming removed 6 bases from V and 10 bases from J; junction bases left unmatched: 9. In germline, CDR1 is DFQATT, CDR2 SNEGSKA (reference sequence). This CDR3 contains 13 residues.